Presented here are 23 T cell receptor beta chains from one specimen sequenced in a study of T-cell reconstitution after alpha-beta-depleted transplantation in children. The TCRbeta library incorporated unique molecular identifiers. MiXCR, applied by TCRdb to the PCR reads, yields one record per CDR3 protein. Altogether roughly 500,000 distinct CDR3 sequences are present, over 9.5% being singletons, with the ten largest covering about 2.1%. Sequenced material: PBMCs, taken before TCRalphabeta/CD19-depleted stem cell transplant. The receptors were gathered from a child aged 2-15 years with inherited bone marrow failure, due to receive a stem cell transplant.

In its sample, this clonotype was seen many times. V is TRBV7-9 and J is TRBJ2-1; tentative D call: TRBD1 (5 bases). CDR3 length: 12 amino acids. V lost 5 bases and J lost 8, with 10 bases in between. Germline V gene sequence: CDR1 SEHNR, CDR2 FQNEAQ (reference sequence). CDR3: CASSHQGDEQFF. The CDR3 DNA is TGTGCCAGCAGCCACCAGGGCGATGAGCAGTTCTTC.

This clonotype was counted ten times or more. V usage is TRBV6-6 and J usage is TRBJ1-2; D perhaps matches TRBD1 (5 bases). The V gene's germline CDR1 is MNHNY and CDR2 SVGAGI (reference sequence). This CDR3 has 15 residues. Trimming removed 6 bases from V and 6 bases from J, with 20 bases in between. The CDR3 DNA reads as TGTGCCAGCAGCAAACCCGGGACGACCCCACATGGCTACACCTTC. Amino acid sequence: CASSKPGTTPHGYTF.

This clonotype was counted many times. V and J are TRBV15 and TRBJ1-5; D not certain. The CDR3 totals 13 residues. Trimming removed 4 bases from V and 2 bases from J, with 6 bases in between. CDR1 and CDR2 (germline): LNHNV, YYDKDF (reference sequence). The CDR3 DNA reads TGTGCCACCAGCAATGTGGGCAATCAGCCCCAGCATTTT. Its protein is CATSNVGNQPQHF.

This clonotype was recorded at least ten times. The V gene is TRBV12-3 or TRBV12-4, the J gene TRBJ2-1; 7 bases are shared with TRBD2. The CDR3 sequence is 15 residues long. With V trimmed by 0 bases and J by 4 bases, 3 bases remained unmatched. Here the CDR3 DNA reads TGTGCCAGCAGTTTAGCGGGAGGGATTTACAATGAGCAGTTCTTC. Its protein product is CASSLAGGIYNEQFF.

This clonotype was observed a few times. V gene TRBV7-8 combines with J gene TRBJ2-1, with a weak D call TRBD1 (5 bases). V was cut by 0 bases and J by 9 bases, with 12 bases left in between. The CDR3 runs to 14 residues. Looked up from germline, CDR1 is SGHVS and CDR2 is FQNEAQ. CDR3 amino acids: CASSLAQGFVEQFF. The CDR3 DNA is TGTGCCAGCAGCTTAGCGCAGGGTTTCGTTGAGCAGTTCTTC.

This clonotype was recorded many times. The chain joins TRBV25-1 to TRBJ2-2; D is undetermined. CDR3 size: 17 residues. Germline CDR1 and CDR2: MGHDK and SYGVNS. V dropped 3 bases and J dropped 4 bases, with 18 bases sitting between them. CDR3 DNA: TGTGCCAGCAGTGATTTAGGCAGGTGCGTTTCCACCGGGGAGCTGTTTTTT. This gives the protein CASSDLGRCVSTGELFF.

This clonotype was observed at least ten times. The chain joins TRBV29-1 to TRBJ2-3; a possible D gene is TRBD2 (5 bases). With 6 bases removed from V and 4 bases from J, the gap between germline ends came to 8 bases. Germline lookup yields CDR1 SQVTM and CDR2 ANQGSEA. The CDR3 extends over 11 amino acids. The CDR3 loop reads CSVDYSDTQYF. For the CDR3, the DNA is TGCAGCGTCGACTACTCAGATACGCAGTATTTT.

Details on this clonotype: This may be a read error, as it is one base from a much larger clone. The chain is built from TRBV7-2 and TRBJ2-1; unclear D gene. V was clipped by 1 base and J by 1 base, with 14 bases between them. The CDR3 contains 17 residues. CDR1 is SGHTA, CDR2 FQGNSA, per germline. Written as DNA, the CDR3 is TGTGCCAGCAGCTTAGTCGCTTGGGCGGCATCCTACAATGAGCAGTTCTTC. As protein: CASSLVAWAASYNEQFF. Combining the CDR3 with reference TRBV7-2 and TRBJ2-1 gives the whole variable domain GAGVSQSPSNKVTEKGKDVELRCDPISGHTALYWYRQSLGQGLEFLIYFQGNSAPDKSGLPSDRFSAERTGGSVSTLTIQRTQQEDSAVYLCASSLVAWAASYNEQFFGPGTRLTVL.

The chain uses TRBV27 and TRBJ2-1; D is ambiguous. The CDR3 extends over 16 amino acids. The germline V and J ends were trimmed by 2 bases and 3 bases, with 14 bases remaining between them. Germline V CDR1 and CDR2: MNHEY, SMNVEV (reference sequence). The CDR3 loop is CASSLNGNSIYNEQFF. CDR3 bases: TGTGCCAGCAGTTTAAATGGGAACTCCATCTACAATGAGCAGTTCTTC.

This clonotype was recorded many times. The gene calls are TRBV5-1 and TRBJ2-3; tentatively, D is TRBD1 or TRBD2 (7 bases each). Trimming shortened V by 7 bases and J by 1 base, and 10 bases separated the two germline ends. There are 13 residues in the CDR3. The germline gives CDR1 SGHRS, CDR2 YFSETQ. In DNA form, the CDR3 reads TGCGCCAGCTCAGGGGGGGGCACAGATACGCAGTATTTT. It codes for CASSGGGTDTQYF.

This clonotype appeared many times. The V call is TRBV27, the J call TRBJ2-7; D is ambiguous. CDR3 length equals 14 residues. Per germline, CDR1 MNHEY and CDR2 SMNVEV (reference sequence). V was pared by 3 bases and J by 4 bases, with 13 bases between. The CDR3 region has the DNA TGTGCCAGCAGTTTCGGGCGGAGAAAGTACGAGCAGTACTTC. Encoded protein: CASSFGRRKYEQYF.

The chain links TRBV27 to TRBJ2-7, with 10 bases that match TRBD1. CDR1 and CDR2 from the germline V gene are MNHEY and SMNVEV (reference sequence). This CDR3 comprises 16 residues. J was trimmed by 1 base and V by 4 bases; bases with no gene match: 7. In nucleotides, the CDR3 is TGTGCCAGCAGTTCCGTGGGGACAGGGGCTTCCTACGAGCAGTACTTC. Protein sequence: CASSSVGTGASYEQYF.

The chain combines TRBV12-3 or TRBV12-4 with TRBJ2-7; D uncertain. Trimming removed 5 bases from V and 0 bases from J, with 8 bases in between. CDR3 length: 13 amino acids. CDR3 sequence (DNA): TGTGCCAGCAGTGAAGTGAGCTCCTACGAGCAGTACTTC. Translating it yields CASSEVSSYEQYF.

This clonotype was recorded at least ten times. The gene calls are TRBV12-3 or TRBV12-4 and TRBJ2-1; 8 nucleotides agree with TRBD1. The length of the CDR3 is 13 residues. The trim removed 6 bases at V and 4 bases at J, leaving 2 bases unmatched. CDR3 loop: CASRGDRYNEQFF. CDR3 bases: TGTGCCAGCAGGGGGGACAGGTACAATGAGCAGTTCTTC.

This clonotype occurred a few times. J is TRBJ2-7 and V is TRBV4-3; 7 bases line up with TRBD2. The CDR3 runs 16 residues. The germline V gene encodes CDR1 LGHNA and CDR2 YSLEER. V was clipped by 1 base and J by 3 bases; unmatched bases: 9. This CDR3 is CASSQGVSSGDYEQYF. CDR3 sequence (DNA): TGCGCCAGCAGCCAAGGTGTATCTAGCGGTGACTACGAGCAGTACTTC.

A note on this clonotype: Just one base apart from a much larger clone, this may be a read error. The CDR3 reads CASSAKTSSAANVLTF. CDR3 coding DNA: TGCGCCAGCAGCGCGAAGACTAGCTCTGCGGCCAACGTCCTGACTTTC. This chain links TRBV5-1 with TRBJ2-6; 7 bases are shared with TRBD2. Germline CDR1 SGHRS, CDR2 YFSETQ. There are 16 residues in the CDR3.

This clonotype appeared many times. The chain employs TRBV28 and TRBJ2-1; 13 bases fit TRBD2. The V segment lost 8 bases and the J segment 1 base; nucleotides outside the gene matches: 5. CDR1 is MDHEN and CDR2 is SYDVKM in the germline V gene. The CDR3 consists of 16 residues. The CDR3 DNA reads as TGTGCCAGCGGCGGGACTAGCGGGGTGTCCTACAATGAGCAGTTCTTC. Translation gives CASGGTSGVSYNEQFF.

The chain combines TRBV3-1 with TRBJ2-7, with D unresolved. This CDR3 has 11 amino acids. Germline values: CDR1 LGHDT, CDR2 YNNKEL (reference sequence). V lost 2 bases to trimming and J lost 5 bases, with 4 bases between them. CDR3 DNA: TGTGCCAGCAGCCAATTAGACGAGCAGTACTTC. This encodes CASSQLDEQYF.

A word on this clonotype: One base away lies a much larger clone, so this may be a sequencing read error. The CDR3 sequence: CASSYPGLDLTTDTQYF. In nucleotides, the CDR3 is TGTGCCAGCAGTTACCCCGGACTGGATTTGACCACAGATACGCAGTATTTT. The gene calls are TRBV6-2 or TRBV6-3 and TRBJ2-3, with a weak D call TRBD2 (5 bases). Germline V gives CDR1 MNHEY, CDR2 SVGEGT. Trimming took off 2 bases at V and 2 bases at J, with 17 bases between the two ends. The CDR3 length is 17 residues.

Many counts were recorded for this clonotype. The chain links TRBV7-8 to TRBJ2-1; D is ambiguous. The germline V gene has CDR1 SGHVS and CDR2 FQNEAQ. The ends were cut back, 3 bases at V and 5 bases at J, with 8 bases in the middle. This CDR3 is built from 13 residues. DNA for the CDR3: TGTGCCAGCAGCTTTTACCTAGACAATGAGCAGTTCTTC. This gives the protein CASSFYLDNEQFF. Looking up the rest from reference TRBV7-8 and TRBJ2-1 gives the full variable domain: GAGVSQSPRYKVAKRGQDVALRCDPISGHVSLFWYQQALGQGPEFLTYFQNEAQLDKSGLPSDRFFAERPEGSVSTLKIQRTQQEDSAVYLCASSFYLDNEQFFGPGTRLTVL.

A remark on this clonotype: This may arise from a read error, as a much more abundant clone is one base away. The J gene is TRBJ2-1, the V gene TRBV3-1; 10 nucleotides agree with TRBD2. The CDR3 has 16 amino acids. Germline CDR1 and CDR2: LGHDT and YNNKEL (reference sequence). CDR3 DNA: TGTGCCACCAGCCGTAAGGCGGGACTAGCGTCGGGTGAGCAGTTCTTC. This translates into CATSRKAGLASGEQFF.

The chain combines TRBV30 with TRBJ2-7; D may be TRBD1 (6 bases). The germline V gene has CDR1 GTSNPN and CDR2 SVGIG (reference sequence). The V and J ends lost 1 base and 5 bases respectively, with 6 bases between them. The CDR3 has 11 residues. The chain's CDR3 is CAWSGTDEQYF. As DNA, the CDR3 is TGTGCCTGGAGTGGGACAGACGAGCAGTACTTC.

This clonotype was picked up a small number of times. This chain uses TRBV10-1 with TRBJ2-1; 9 bases map to TRBD2. CDR3 length equals 15 residues. Looked up from germline, CDR1 is WNHNN and CDR2 is SYGVQD (reference sequence). V shed 3 bases and J 5 bases; nucleotides not matched to a gene: 5. The DNA for the CDR3 is TGCGCCAGCAGTGATGGCGGGAGGGCCGACAATGAGCAGTTCTTC. It specifies CASSDGGRADNEQFF.